This TCR beta chain was retrieved from a study of OX40 agonist ivuxolimab in advanced cancers. On the study more broadly: Of the patients, three showed partial responses, one with hepatocellular carcinoma and two with cutaneous melanoma.

Details on this clone: The target antigen is unknown.

Study-wide results and caveats: Certain nonresponders likewise exhibited a low normalized T-cell clonal expansion.

Only in-frame clones appear in the TCRdb table, and some are missing; sequencing was by immunoSEQ multiplex PCR. The table includes some 9,500 clones, roughly 90% detected once. CDR1 and CDR2 (germline): SGHVS, FQNEAQ. The CDR3 is 14 residues long. The trim removed 10 bases at V and 4 bases at J, leaving 12 bases unmatched. The sequence was obtained from an adult with an advanced solid tumor such as melanoma, head and neck, liver or kidney cancer. The sample consisted of CD4+ or CD8+ T cells sorted from blood, taken in a trial of the OX40 agonist ivuxolimab. J is TRBJ2-5 and V is TRBV7-8, with TRBD1 matching 7 bases. As DNA, the CDR3 is TGTGCCACCCTACAATCCTCAGGGGGAGAGACCCAGTACTTC. Translated, it gives CATLQSSGGETQYF.